These 14 T cell receptor beta chains originate from one sample sequenced in a study of early T cells in non-severe SARS-CoV-2 infection. TCRdb recomputed calls from the 5' RACE reads with MiXCR, one row per CDR3 protein. The sample consists of about 110,000 distinct CDR3 sequences, about 12% of them appearing once. Material: whole blood. Receptor source: an adult who was a healthcare worker with PCR-confirmed SARS-CoV-2 infection or an uninfected control (not recorded which).

This clonotype was counted only a few times. V usage is TRBV5-4 and J usage is TRBJ2-1, with TRBD2 identical over 9 bases. CDR1 SGHNT and CDR2 YYREEE come from the germline V gene (reference sequence). This CDR3 is built from 15 residues. Trimming took 0 bases from V and 9 from J; bases not matched to a gene: 7. CDR3 nucleotides: TGTGCCAGCAGCTTGGTAGCGGGGGCCCCGGGTGAGCAGTTCTTC. Translation: CASSLVAGAPGEQFF.

The chain joins TRBV20-1 to TRBJ2-6; 8 bases are a match to TRBD1. With 3 bases clipped from V and 3 bases from J, the junction kept 4 bases outside the gene matches. The CDR3 totals 15 residues. In germline, CDR1 is DFQATT, CDR2 SNEGSKA (reference sequence). CDR3: CSARPGGSGANVLTF. The CDR3 coding sequence is TGCAGTGCTAGGCCAGGGGGCAGTGGGGCCAACGTCCTGACTTTC.

The chain uses TRBV14 and TRBJ2-3, with D uncertain. Germline lookup yields CDR1 SGHDN and CDR2 FVKESK. This CDR3 has 13 residues. Between the trimmed V and J ends, which lost 0 bases and 6 bases, there was a span of 7 bases. CDR3 residues: CASSQDFEDTQYF. The CDR3 DNA follows: TGTGCCAGCAGCCAAGATTTCGAGGATACGCAGTATTTT.

This clonotype was observed many times. CDR3 coding DNA: TGTGCCAGCAGTCTTGACAGGATCAATCAGCCCCAGCATTTT. Translation: CASSLDRINQPQHF. The V and J genes are TRBV6-6 and TRBJ1-5; a possible D gene is TRBD1 (6 bases). This CDR3 has 14 amino acids. The V gene's germline CDR1 is MNHNY and CDR2 SVGAGI (reference sequence). The germline V and J ends were trimmed by 5 bases and 3 bases, with 11 bases remaining between them.

This clonotype has only a few counts. The chain couples TRBV5-5 to TRBJ2-5; 9 bases agree with TRBD2. With V trimmed by 2 bases and J by 5 bases, 10 bases remained unmatched. Germline lookup yields CDR1 SGHKS and CDR2 YYEKEE (reference sequence). CDR3 length: 16 amino acids. CDR3 loop: CASSFPMAGGLETQYF. CDR3 sequence (DNA): TGTGCCAGCAGCTTTCCGATGGCGGGAGGGCTGGAGACCCAGTACTTC.

This clonotype has only a few counts. The chain couples TRBV18 to TRBJ2-7; 10 positions match TRBD1. The CDR3 extends over 14 amino acids. CDR1 is KGHSH and CDR2 is LQKENI in the germline V gene. After removal of 3 bases from V and 2 bases from J, the junction contained 1 base not matched to a gene. CDR3 sequence: CASSPGQGTYEQYF. CDR3 in DNA: TGTGCCAGCTCACCGGGACAGGGGACCTACGAGCAGTACTTC. The whole variable domain, filled in from reference TRBV18 and TRBJ2-7, reads NAGVMQNPRHLVRRRGQEARLRCSPMKGHSHVYWYRQLPEEGLKFMVYLQKENIIDESGMPKERFSAEFPKEGPSILRIQQVVRGDSAAYFCASSPGQGTYEQYFGPGTRLTVT.

This clonotype came up many times. The gene calls are TRBV27 and TRBJ2-7; 9 bases agree with TRBD1. This CDR3 contains 17 residues. V trimming: 1 base; J trimming: 0 bases; junction bases outside the gene matches: 7. Germline V gives CDR1 MNHEY, CDR2 SMNVEV (reference sequence). The CDR3 here is CASSLYGGQGPSYEQYF. The CDR3 DNA follows: TGTGCCAGCAGTTTATATGGGGGACAGGGCCCCTCCTACGAGCAGTACTTC.

This chain connects TRBV5-5 to TRBJ2-5, with unresolved D. Germline V gives CDR1 SGHKS, CDR2 YYEKEE (reference sequence). The germline V and J ends were trimmed by 2 bases and 1 base, with 9 bases remaining between them. There are 14 residues in the CDR3. CDR3 region: CASSFGVVQETQYF. CDR3 DNA: TGTGCCAGCAGCTTTGGGGTGGTCCAAGAGACCCAGTACTTC.

CDR3 in amino acids: CASSPHGGGPYNEQFF. CDR3 nucleotides: TGTGCCAGCAGCCCCCATGGCGGGGGGCCCTACAATGAGCAGTTCTTC. The genes are TRBV28 and TRBJ2-1; 8 positions agree with TRBD2. CDR3 length equals 16 residues. The junction had 9 bases not matched to a gene; V was cut back by 6 bases and J by 2 bases. Germline loops: CDR1 MDHEN, CDR2 SYDVKM.

This clonotype came up many times. The chain couples TRBV15 to TRBJ2-7, with D possibly called TRBD1 or TRBD2 (5 bases each). The CDR3 sequence is 14 residues long. The germline V and J ends were trimmed by 3 bases and 3 bases, with 12 bases remaining between them. Germline V gene sequence: CDR1 LNHNV, CDR2 YYDKDF (reference sequence). The CDR3 bases are TGTGCCACCAGCAGGGGACCGGGAATCTACGAGCAGTACTTC. Its translation is CATSRGPGIYEQYF.

The chain carries TRBV19 and TRBJ1-3; D possibly corresponds to TRBD1 (6 bases). V was trimmed by 6 bases and J by 3 bases, leaving 15 bases between them. From germline, CDR1 is LNHDA and CDR2 SQIVND (reference sequence). This CDR3 comprises 15 residues. As DNA, the CDR3 is TGTGCCAGTAGCCAAGGGGGAGGAGGTGGAAACACCATATATTTT. Protein product: CASSQGGGGGNTIYF.

This clonotype came up a few times. This sequence joins TRBV6-5 and TRBJ2-5, with TRBD1 identical over 8 bases. The CDR3 covers 13 residues. V lost 6 bases and J lost 6; bases outside the gene matches: 6. Germline CDR1 reads MNHEY; CDR2 reads SVGAGI. CDR3 amino acids: CASSPGGAKTQYF. The CDR3 DNA is TGTGCCAGCAGCCCAGGGGGCGCAAAGACCCAGTACTTC.

J is TRBJ2-2 and V is TRBV6-5; 10 positions match TRBD2. The V gene's germline CDR1 is MNHEY and CDR2 SVGAGI. The CDR3 totals 15 residues. V lost 3 bases and J lost 6; bases outside the gene matches: 4. The CDR3 region has the DNA TGTGCCAGCAGTTATATGAGCGGGGGGGCCGGGGAGCTGTTTTTT. It specifies CASSYMSGGAGELFF.

This clonotype was seen at least ten times. The V gene is TRBV5-1, the J gene TRBJ1-2; D remains unclear. The CDR3 runs 14 residues. The germline V gene has CDR1 SGHRS and CDR2 YFSETQ. The V end was cut by 0 bases, the J end by 4 bases, with 10 bases between. This chain's CDR3 is CASSLADGSYGYTF. The CDR3 DNA follows: TGCGCCAGCAGCTTGGCCGACGGAAGCTATGGCTACACCTTC.